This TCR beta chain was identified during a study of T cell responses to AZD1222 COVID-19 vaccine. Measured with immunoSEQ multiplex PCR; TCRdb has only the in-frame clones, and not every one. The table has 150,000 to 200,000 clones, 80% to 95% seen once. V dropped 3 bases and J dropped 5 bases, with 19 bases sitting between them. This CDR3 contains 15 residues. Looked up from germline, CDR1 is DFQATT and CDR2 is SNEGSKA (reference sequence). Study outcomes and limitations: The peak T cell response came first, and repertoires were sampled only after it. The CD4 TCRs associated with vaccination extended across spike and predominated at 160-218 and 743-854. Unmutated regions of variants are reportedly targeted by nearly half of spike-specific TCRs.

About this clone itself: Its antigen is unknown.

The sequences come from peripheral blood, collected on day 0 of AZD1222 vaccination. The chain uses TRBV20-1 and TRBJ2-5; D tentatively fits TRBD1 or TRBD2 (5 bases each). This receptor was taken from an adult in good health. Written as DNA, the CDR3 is TGCAGTGCTAGTGAATTGGGGCTAGCCAGGGAGACCCAGTACTTC. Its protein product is CSASELGLARETQYF.